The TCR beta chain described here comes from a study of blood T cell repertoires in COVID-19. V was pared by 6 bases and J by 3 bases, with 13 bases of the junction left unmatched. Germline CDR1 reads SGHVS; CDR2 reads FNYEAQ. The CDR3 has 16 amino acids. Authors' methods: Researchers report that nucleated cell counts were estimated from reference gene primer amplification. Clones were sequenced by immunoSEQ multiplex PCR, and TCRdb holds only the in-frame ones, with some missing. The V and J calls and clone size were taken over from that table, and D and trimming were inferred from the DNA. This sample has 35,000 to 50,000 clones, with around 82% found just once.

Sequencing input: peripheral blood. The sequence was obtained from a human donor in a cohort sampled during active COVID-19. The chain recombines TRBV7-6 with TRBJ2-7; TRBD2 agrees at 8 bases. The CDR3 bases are TGTGCCAGCAGTTCAGGACTAGCCACGGGGGGCTACGAGCAGTACTTC. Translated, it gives CASSSGLATGGYEQYF.